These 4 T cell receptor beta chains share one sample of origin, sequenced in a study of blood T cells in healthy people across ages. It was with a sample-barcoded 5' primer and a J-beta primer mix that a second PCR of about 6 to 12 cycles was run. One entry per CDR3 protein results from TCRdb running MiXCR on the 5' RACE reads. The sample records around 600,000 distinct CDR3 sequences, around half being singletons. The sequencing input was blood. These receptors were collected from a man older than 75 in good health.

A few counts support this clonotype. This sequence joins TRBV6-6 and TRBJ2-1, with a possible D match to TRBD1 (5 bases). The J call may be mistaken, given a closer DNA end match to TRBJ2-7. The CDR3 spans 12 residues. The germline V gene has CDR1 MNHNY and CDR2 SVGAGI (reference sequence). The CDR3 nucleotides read TGTGCCAGCATGGGGCCTTACAATGAGCAGTACTTC. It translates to CASMGPYNEQYF.

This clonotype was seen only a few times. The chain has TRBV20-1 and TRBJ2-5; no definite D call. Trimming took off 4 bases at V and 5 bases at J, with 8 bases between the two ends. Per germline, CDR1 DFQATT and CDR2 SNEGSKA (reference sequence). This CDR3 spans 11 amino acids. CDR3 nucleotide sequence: TGCAGTGCTATCCCCCCCGAGACCCAGTACTTC. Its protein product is CSAIPPETQYF.

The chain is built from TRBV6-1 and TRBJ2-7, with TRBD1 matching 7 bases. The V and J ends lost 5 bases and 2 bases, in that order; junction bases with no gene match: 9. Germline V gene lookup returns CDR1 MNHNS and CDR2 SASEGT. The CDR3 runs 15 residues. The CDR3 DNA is TGTGCCAGCAGTAGACAGGGCAAAGGGCCCTACGAGCAGTACTTC. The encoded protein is CASSRQGKGPYEQYF.

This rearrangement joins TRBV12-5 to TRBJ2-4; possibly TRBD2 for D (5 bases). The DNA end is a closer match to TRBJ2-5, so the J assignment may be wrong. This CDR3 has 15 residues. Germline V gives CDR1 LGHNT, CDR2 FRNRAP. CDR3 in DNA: TGTGCTAGTGCCCCCCCGGGAACACCCCTCGGGACCCAGTACTTC. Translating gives CASAPPGTPLGTQYF.